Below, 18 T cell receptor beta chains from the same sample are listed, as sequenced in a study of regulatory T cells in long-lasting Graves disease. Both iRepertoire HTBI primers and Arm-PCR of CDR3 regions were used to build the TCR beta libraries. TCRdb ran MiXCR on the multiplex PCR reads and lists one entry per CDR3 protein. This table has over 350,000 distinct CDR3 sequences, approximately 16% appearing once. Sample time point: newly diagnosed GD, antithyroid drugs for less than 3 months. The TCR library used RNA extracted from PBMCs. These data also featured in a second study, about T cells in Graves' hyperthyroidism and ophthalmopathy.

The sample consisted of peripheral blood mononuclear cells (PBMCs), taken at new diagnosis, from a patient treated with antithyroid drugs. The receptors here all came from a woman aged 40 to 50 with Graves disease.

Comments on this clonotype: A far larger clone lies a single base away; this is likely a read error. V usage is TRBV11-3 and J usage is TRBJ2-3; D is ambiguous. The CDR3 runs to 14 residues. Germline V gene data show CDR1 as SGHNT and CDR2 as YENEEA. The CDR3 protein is CAGSLVARSDTQYF. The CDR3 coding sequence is TGTGCCGGCAGCTTAGTGGCTAGATCAGATACGCAGTATTTT.

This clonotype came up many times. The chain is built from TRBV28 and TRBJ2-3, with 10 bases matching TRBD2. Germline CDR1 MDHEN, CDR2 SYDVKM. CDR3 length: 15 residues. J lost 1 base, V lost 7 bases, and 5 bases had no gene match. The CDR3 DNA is TGTGCCAGCACCCTAGGGACTAGCGGCACAGATACGCAGTATTTT. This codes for CASTLGTSGTDTQYF.

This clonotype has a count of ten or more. Written as DNA, the CDR3 is TGTGCCAGTAGTATAGATTCCGACAGAAATTCACCCCTCCACTTT. Protein: CASSIDSDRNSPLHF. The V gene is TRBV19, the J gene TRBJ1-6; tentative D call: TRBD1 (5 bases). V shed 0 bases and J shed 7 bases, with 10 bases lying between them. The CDR3 is made up of 15 amino acids. Germline V gene data show CDR1 as LNHDA and CDR2 as SQIVND (reference sequence).

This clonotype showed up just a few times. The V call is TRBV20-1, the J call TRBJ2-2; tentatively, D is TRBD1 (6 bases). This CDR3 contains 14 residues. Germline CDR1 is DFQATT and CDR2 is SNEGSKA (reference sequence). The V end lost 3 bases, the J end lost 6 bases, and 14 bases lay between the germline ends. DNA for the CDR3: TGCAGTGCTAGGGGTCAAGGGGGATCCGGGGAGCTGTTTTTT. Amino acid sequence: CSARGQGGSGELFF.

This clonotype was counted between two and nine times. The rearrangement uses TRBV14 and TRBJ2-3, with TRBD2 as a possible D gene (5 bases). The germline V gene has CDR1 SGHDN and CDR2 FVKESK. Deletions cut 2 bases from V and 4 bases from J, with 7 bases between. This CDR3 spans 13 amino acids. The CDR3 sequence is CASSQLAADTQYF. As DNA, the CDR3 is TGTGCCAGCAGCCAACTAGCTGCAGATACGCAGTATTTT.

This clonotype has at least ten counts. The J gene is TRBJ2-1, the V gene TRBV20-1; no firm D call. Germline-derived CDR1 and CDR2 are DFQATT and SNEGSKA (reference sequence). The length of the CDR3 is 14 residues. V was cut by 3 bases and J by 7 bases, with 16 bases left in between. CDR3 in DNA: TGCAGTGCTAGTTCCAGCGCCCTTGGGAATGAGCAGTTCTTC. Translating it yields CSASSSALGNEQFF.

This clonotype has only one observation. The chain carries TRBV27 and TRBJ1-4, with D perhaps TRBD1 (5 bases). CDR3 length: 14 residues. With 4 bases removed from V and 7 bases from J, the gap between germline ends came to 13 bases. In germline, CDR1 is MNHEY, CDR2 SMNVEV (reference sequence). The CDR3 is CASSSGTWVEKLFF. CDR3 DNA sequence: TGTGCCAGCAGTTCGGGGACGTGGGTTGAAAAACTGTTTTTT. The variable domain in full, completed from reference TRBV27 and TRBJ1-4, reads EAQVTQNPRYLITVTGKKLTVTCSQNMNHEYMSWYRQDPGLGLRQIYYSMNVEVTDKGDVPEGYKVSRKEKRNFPLILESPSPNQTSLYFCASSSGTWVEKLFFGSGTQLSVL.

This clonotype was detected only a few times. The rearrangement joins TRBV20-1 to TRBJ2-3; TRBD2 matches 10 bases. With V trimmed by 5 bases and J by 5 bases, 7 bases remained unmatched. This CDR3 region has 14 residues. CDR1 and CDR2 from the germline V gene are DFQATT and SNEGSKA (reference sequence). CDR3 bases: TGCAGTGCTCCCCCTAGCGGGAGTGAAGATACGCAGTATTTT. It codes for CSAPPSGSEDTQYF.

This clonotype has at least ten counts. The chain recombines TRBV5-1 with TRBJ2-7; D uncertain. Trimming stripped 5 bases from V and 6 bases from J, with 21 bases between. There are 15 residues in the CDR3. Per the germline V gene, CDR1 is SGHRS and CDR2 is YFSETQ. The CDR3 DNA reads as TGCGCCAGCAGATCTACAGAAGGGCGCGGAGCCGAGCAGTACTTC. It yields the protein CASRSTEGRGAEQYF.

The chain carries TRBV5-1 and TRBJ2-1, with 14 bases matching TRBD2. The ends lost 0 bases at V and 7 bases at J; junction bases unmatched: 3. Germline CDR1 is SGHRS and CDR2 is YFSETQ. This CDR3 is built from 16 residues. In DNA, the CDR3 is TGCGCCAGCAGCTTGGACGGGACTAGCGGGAGAAATGAGCAGTTCTTC. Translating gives CASSLDGTSGRNEQFF.

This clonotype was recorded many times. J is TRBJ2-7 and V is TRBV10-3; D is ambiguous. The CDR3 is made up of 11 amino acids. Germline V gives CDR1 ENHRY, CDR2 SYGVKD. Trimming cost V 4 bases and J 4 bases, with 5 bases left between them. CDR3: CAISGEYEQYF. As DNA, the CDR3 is TGTGCCATCAGTGGTGAATACGAGCAGTACTTC.

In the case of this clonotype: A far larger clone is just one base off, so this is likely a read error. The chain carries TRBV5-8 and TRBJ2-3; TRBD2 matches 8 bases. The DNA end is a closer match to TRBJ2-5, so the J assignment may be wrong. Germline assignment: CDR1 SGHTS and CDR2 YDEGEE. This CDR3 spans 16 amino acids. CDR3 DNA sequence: TGTGCCAGCAGCTTACCCCCGCTAGCGGGTTCGGAGTCCCAGTACTTC. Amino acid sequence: CASSLPPLAGSESQYF.

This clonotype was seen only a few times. In DNA, the CDR3 is TGTGCCAGCAGTATAGCGGGAGGCGACGGCGAGCAGTACTTC. Translation gives CASSIAGGDGEQYF. The gene calls are TRBV27 and TRBJ2-7; 10 nucleotides align to TRBD2. V was pared by 5 bases and J by 6 bases, with 7 bases of the junction left unmatched. The CDR3 loop spans 14 amino acids. Germline values: CDR1 MNHEY, CDR2 SMNVEV (reference sequence).

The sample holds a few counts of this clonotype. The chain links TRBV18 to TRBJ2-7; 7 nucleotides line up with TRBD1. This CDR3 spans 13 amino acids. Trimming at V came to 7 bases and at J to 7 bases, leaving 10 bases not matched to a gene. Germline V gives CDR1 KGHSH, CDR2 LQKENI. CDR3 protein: CASFRDRPLEQYF. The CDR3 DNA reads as TGTGCCAGCTTCAGGGACAGACCATTGGAGCAGTACTTC.

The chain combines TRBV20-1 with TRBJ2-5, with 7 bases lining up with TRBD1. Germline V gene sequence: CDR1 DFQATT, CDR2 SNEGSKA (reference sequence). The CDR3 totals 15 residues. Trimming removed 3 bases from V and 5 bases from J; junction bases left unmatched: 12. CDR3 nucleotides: TGCAGTGCTAGGAAACAGGGGAATTTATGGGAGACCCAGTACTTC. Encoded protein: CSARKQGNLWETQYF.

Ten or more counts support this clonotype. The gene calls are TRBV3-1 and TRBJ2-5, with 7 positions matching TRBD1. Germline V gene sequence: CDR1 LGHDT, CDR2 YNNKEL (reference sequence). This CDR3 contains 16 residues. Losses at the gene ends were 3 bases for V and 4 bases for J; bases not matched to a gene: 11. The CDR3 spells CASSQGQGVWGETQYF. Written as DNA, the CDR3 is TGTGCCAGCAGCCAGGGGCAGGGGGTCTGGGGAGAGACCCAGTACTTC.

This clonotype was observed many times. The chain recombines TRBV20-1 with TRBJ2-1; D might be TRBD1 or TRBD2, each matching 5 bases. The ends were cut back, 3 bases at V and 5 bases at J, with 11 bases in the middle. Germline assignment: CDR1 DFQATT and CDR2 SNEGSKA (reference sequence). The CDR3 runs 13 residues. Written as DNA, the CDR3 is TGCAGTGCTAGGCCTGGGACCGACAATGAGCAGTTCTTC. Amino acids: CSARPGTDNEQFF.

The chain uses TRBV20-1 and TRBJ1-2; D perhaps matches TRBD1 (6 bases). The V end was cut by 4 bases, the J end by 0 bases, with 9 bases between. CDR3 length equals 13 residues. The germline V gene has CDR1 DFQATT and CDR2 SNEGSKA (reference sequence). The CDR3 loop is CSAIQGSNYGYTF. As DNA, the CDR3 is TGCAGTGCTATACAGGGATCTAACTATGGCTACACCTTC.